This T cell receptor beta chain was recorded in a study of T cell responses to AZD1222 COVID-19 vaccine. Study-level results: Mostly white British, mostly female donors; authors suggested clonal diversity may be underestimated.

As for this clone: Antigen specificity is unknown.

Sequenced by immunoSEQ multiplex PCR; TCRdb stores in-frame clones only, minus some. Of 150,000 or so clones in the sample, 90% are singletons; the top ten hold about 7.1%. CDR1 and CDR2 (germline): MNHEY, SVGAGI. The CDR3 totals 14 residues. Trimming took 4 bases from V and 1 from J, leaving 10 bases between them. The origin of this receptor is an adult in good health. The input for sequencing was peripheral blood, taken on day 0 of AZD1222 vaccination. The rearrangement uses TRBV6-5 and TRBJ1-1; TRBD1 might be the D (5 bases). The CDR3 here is CASSLRGGNTEAFF. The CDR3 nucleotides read TGTGCCAGCAGTTTACGGGGCGGGAACACTGAAGCTTTCTTT.